The subject of this entry is one TCR beta chain. The antigen this receptor binds is unknown. Base qualities are not provided; no much larger clone lies one nucleotide away. This specimen comes from a study of T cell changes during pregnancy in multiple sclerosis (dated by TCRdb to about 2019). As for the study more broadly: In women with multiple sclerosis, the researchers looked at how the T cell repertoire shifted as pregnancy progressed.

The method was the immunoSEQ multiplex PCR assay. This immuneACCESS table, as held by TCRdb, lists in-frame sequences with V and J called but not all clones. Of the missing ones, under half trace to an unresolved V gene in checked studies; the others have no known cause. Counted in this sample were around 34,000 clones; over 90% of them appeared once. The ten most abundant clones make up approximately 0.42% of the sample. The germline V gene (reference sequence) supplies CDR1 LNHDA and CDR2 SQIVND. V sheds 3 bases and J sheds 5 bases, leaving 8 bases between their ends. Inclusive of the bounding cysteine and phenylalanine, the CDR3 is 13 residues long. The only DNA kept is the CDR3, 39 bases in frame from the first base.

This clonotype originated in a female donor with multiple sclerosis, enrolled in a pregnancy study. This receptor chain uses TRBV19 and TRBJ1-5; a confident D gene designation cannot be given. The source was CD4+ T cells from peripheral blood mononuclear cells, collected in the second trimester of pregnancy. The DNA sequence reads TGTGCCAGTAGTATCGGGTCCTATCAGCCCCAGCATTTT. Translated, it reads CASSIGSYQPQHF. The full variable domain, completed from the reference TRBV19 and TRBJ1-5 proteins outside the CDR3, reads DGGITQSPKYLFRKEGQNVTLSCEQNLNHDAMYWYRQDPGQGLRLIYYSQIVNDFQKGDIAEGYSVSREKKESFPLTVTSAQKNPTAFYLCASSIGSYQPQHFGDGTRLSIL.